The 9 T cell receptor beta chains below were found in one sample sequenced in a study of T cell responses to AZD1222 COVID-19 vaccine. The protocol was immunoSEQ multiplex PCR, while the TCRdb copy is restricted to in-frame clones and leaves out a portion. The sample records about 110,000 clones, over 80% being singletons. Sequences were derived from peripheral blood, sampled 28 days after the second AZD1222 dose. The receptors shown here come from an adult who received the AZD1222 COVID-19 vaccine.

The chain links TRBV4-1 to TRBJ2-7, with D perhaps given as TRBD1 or TRBD2 (7 bases each). The CDR3 is 15 residues long. Trimming cost V 1 base and J 3 bases, with 13 bases left between them. Germline V lookup: CDR1 MGHRA, CDR2 YSYEKL. The CDR3 DNA sequence: TGCGCCAGCAGCCAAGCACAGGGGAGGGACTACGAGCAGTACTTC. This sequence encodes CASSQAQGRDYEQYF.

The V gene is TRBV6-1, the J gene TRBJ2-7, with 9 bases aligning to TRBD2. The germline CDR1 and CDR2 sequences are MNHNS and SASEGT. The V and J ends lost 0 bases and 0 bases, in that order; junction bases with no gene match: 0. This CDR3 has 15 amino acids. The CDR3 sequence is CASSEAAGGSYEQYF. The DNA of the CDR3 is TGTGCCAGCAGTGAAGCAGCGGGGGGCTCCTACGAGCAGTACTTC.

This sequence joins TRBV24-1 and TRBJ1-2; no definite D call. Germline-derived CDR1 and CDR2 are KGHDR and SFDVKD. The CDR3 covers 13 residues. V dropped 6 bases and J dropped 1 base, with 8 bases sitting between them. In DNA form, the CDR3 reads TGTGCCACCAGTAGTATCGTTAACTATGGCTACACCTTC. Translated: CATSSIVNYGYTF.

V and J are TRBV2 and TRBJ1-1; D perhaps matches TRBD1 (5 bases). Trimming pared 4 bases from V and 0 bases from J, leaving 9 bases between. Per germline, CDR1 SNHLY and CDR2 FYNNEI. This CDR3 is 14 amino acids long. The CDR3 region has the DNA TGTGCCAGCAGTGCCGGGACGGTGAACACTGAAGCTTTCTTT. This encodes CASSAGTVNTEAFF. The entire variable domain, with the rest obtained from reference TRBV2 and TRBJ1-1, is as follows: EPEVTQTPSHQVTQMGQEVILRCVPISNHLYFYWYRQILGQKVEFLVSFYNNEISEKSEIFDDQFSVERPDGSNFTLKIRSTKLEDSAMYFCASSAGTVNTEAFFGQGTRLTVV.

V is TRBV7-9 and J is TRBJ1-4; 8 nucleotides line up with TRBD1. After removal of 4 bases from V and 4 bases from J, the junction contained 8 bases not matched to a gene. This CDR3 spans 16 amino acids. Germline CDR1 reads SEHNR; CDR2 reads FQNEAQ (reference sequence). The CDR3 loop is CASSWAGQGVNEKLFF. The CDR3 coding sequence is TGTGCCAGCAGCTGGGCAGGACAGGGAGTTAATGAAAAACTGTTTTTT. The whole variable domain, remainder taken from reference TRBV7-9 and TRBJ1-4, is DTGVSQNPRHKITKRGQNVTFRCDPISEHNRLYWYRQTLGQGPEFLTYFQNEAQLEKSRLLSDRFSAERPKGSFSTLEIQRTEQGDSAMYLCASSWAGQGVNEKLFFGSGTQLSVL.

The chain links TRBV12-3 or TRBV12-4 to TRBJ2-2; D not resolved. This CDR3 is 13 amino acids long. V lost 2 bases to trimming and J lost 6 bases, with 7 bases between them. This chain's CDR3 is CASSLSPAGELFF. The DNA of the CDR3 is TGTGCCAGCAGTTTATCTCCGGCCGGGGAGCTGTTTTTT.

This chain connects TRBV7-6 to TRBJ2-5; maybe TRBD1 (8 bases). This CDR3 spans 15 amino acids. The germline gives CDR1 SGHVS, CDR2 FNYEAQ. The V and J ends lost 5 bases and 4 bases respectively, with 17 bases between them. The chain's CDR3 is CASSITGGGRETQYF. The DNA of the CDR3 is TGTGCCAGCAGCATAACAGGGGGAGGGCGAGAGACCCAGTACTTC.

The chain links TRBV12-5 to TRBJ1-1; possibly TRBD1 for D (6 bases). Germline CDR1 reads LGHNT; CDR2 reads FRNRAP. With 5 bases removed from V and 2 bases from J, the gap between germline ends came to 9 bases. This CDR3 contains 13 residues. The CDR3 DNA is TGTGCTAGTGGTCTCGGGACAAACACTGAAGCTTTCTTT. It yields the protein CASGLGTNTEAFF. Filled out from reference TRBV12-5 and TRBJ1-1, the complete variable domain reads DARVTQTPRHKVTEMGQEVTMRCQPILGHNTVFWYRQTMMQGLELLAYFRNRAPLDDSGMPKDRFSAEMPDATLATLKIQPSEPRDSAVYFCASGLGTNTEAFFGQGTRLTVV.

The chain couples TRBV4-3 to TRBJ2-1; no definite D call. CDR3 length: 17 residues. Germline assignment: CDR1 LGHNA and CDR2 YSLEER. The V and J ends lost 0 bases and 2 bases respectively, with 14 bases between them. The CDR3 loop is CASSQDRTPRPYNEQFF. The CDR3 DNA sequence: TGCGCCAGCAGCCAAGATCGAACGCCGAGGCCCTACAATGAGCAGTTCTTC.